This T cell receptor (beta chain) was documented in a study of blood T cell repertoires in COVID-19 (dated by TCRdb to about 2020). For context, the study as a whole: Samples covering the acute and convalescent phases of COVID-19 were provided by collaborators in the United States, Italy and Spain. Samples came from the ongoing ImmuneRACE study (first 160 participants) plus 1,254 subjects from 6 global collaborators. The material from the prospective study consisted of cDNA or gDNA derived from T cells, B-cell-depleted T cells, or PBMCs. A freely available public database, intended as a resource for researchers studying the immune response to SARS-CoV-2, is where the repertoires were released. Deeply sampled blood TCRbeta repertoires from subjects exposed to, actively infected with, or recovered from COVID-19 were included in the dataset. Where available, HLA class I and class II types were obtained from metadata supplied by the sample provider rather than from assay-based typing. Sample metadata almost always included a de-identified subject ID, COVID-19 status, age in years and sex.

In Seattle, one collaborating source enrolled patients while the infection was active and tracked those patients longitudinally over the course of disease. Whole blood was collected in K2EDTA tubes by collaborating institutions according to the institutions' own protocols. Collaborator samples were shipped for TCRbeta analysis as frozen whole blood, isolated PBMCs, or DNA extracted from either sample type. The immunoSEQ Assay, a bias-controlled multiplex PCR, was used to amplify TCRbeta CDR3 regions from genomic DNA. In the source study's methods: Within the assay, amplification of reference gene primers was used to estimate how many nucleated cells each sample contained. Sequence reads were collapsed and filtered to measure the absolute abundance of every unique TCRbeta CDR3 rearrangement. For each sample, productive Simpson clonality was calculated as the square root of Simpson's diversity index over productive rearrangements. In its TCRdb copy, this immuneACCESS table keeps in-frame sequences only and misses some clones. Where compared with another copy, unresolved V genes explain less than half of these, and the others have no known cause. V, J and clone size are those of that table, while D and trimming were read from the DNA. The sample yields fewer than 200,000 clones; roughly 81% were counted once. The ten largest account for roughly an eighth of the sample.

Broad study findings and their caveats: Clinical and demographic metadata were provided uncurated, with the amount varying by source and participant.

The V and J ends are trimmed by 3 bases and 3 bases, leaving 9 bases between them. Its CDR3 holds 13 amino acids, cysteine through phenylalanine. Just the 39-base CDR3 DNA is kept, in frame starting at base 1. Based on the germline V gene, the CDR1 and CDR2 sequences are SNHLY and FYNNEI. As regards this clone: Its cognate antigen has yet to be identified. Per-base quality was not reported, and no clone a single base away is much larger than it.

Recombination linked TRBV2 to TRBJ2-7, with a tentative D gene TRBD1 over 5 matching bases. This TCR was sampled from an elderly woman with COVID-19, enrolled during active disease. What was sequenced was peripheral blood. The CDR3: CASSESRVYEQYF. The DNA reads as follows: TGTGCCAGCAGTGAGTCCAGGGTCTACGAGCAGTACTTC. The full variable domain, with segments outside the CDR3 supplied by the reference TRBV2 and TRBJ2-7 proteins, appears as EPEVTQTPSHQVTQMGQEVILRCVPISNHLYFYWYRQILGQKVEFLVSFYNNEISEKSEIFDDQFSVERPDGSNFTLKIRSTKLEDSAMYFCASSESRVYEQYFGPGTRLTVT.